This T cell receptor (beta chain) was observed in a study of CD8 T cells in ankylosing spondylitis. Quantitative 5'-RACE with molecular barcodes generated TCR beta libraries. One entry per CDR3 protein results from TCRdb running MiXCR on the 5' RACE reads. Altogether 220,000 or so distinct CDR3 sequences are present, approximately 16% being singletons, with the ten largest covering roughly 42%. Study-wide findings and caveats: Within ankylosing spondylitis blood, a TCR beta motif made up of several highly homologous variants appeared to be characteristic. Disease-linked clones bore a CD8+ phenotype, appearing relatively rarely in peripheral blood.

This clonotype was observed a handful of times. Its specificity is not known. The germline gives CDR1 SQVTM, CDR2 ANQGSEA. Trimming took 5 bases from V and 6 from J; bases not matched to a gene: 2. CDR3 length: 11 amino acids. The chain links TRBV29-1 to TRBJ2-7, with TRBD1 matching 9 bases. Sequenced input: blood, either unsorted or a sorted T cell fraction (not recorded which). The receptor's source is a male donor with ankylosing spondylitis. The CDR3 nucleotides are TGCAGCGTTAACAGGGGGCTCGAGCAGTACTTC. Translated: CSVNRGLEQYF.